This TCR beta chain came from a study of regulatory T cells in long-lasting Graves disease. Study background: More than 5 years of antithyroid drugs with positive TSH receptor antibodies defined persistent Graves' disease.

This clonotype was seen many times. CDR3 regions were amplified by Arm-PCR using iRepertoire HTBI primers to build TCR beta libraries. Via MiXCR, TCRdb re-called the multiplex PCR reads, giving one row per CDR3 protein. The repertoire holds about 290,000 distinct CDR3 sequences, with around 21% as singletons. Time point reported: persistent/refractory GD, antithyroid drugs over 5 years with positive TRAb. PBMC RNA served as the TCR library source. In this cohort, patients came from an endocrinology department located in Xi'an, China. With 8 bases removed from V and 6 bases from J, the gap between germline ends came to 11 bases. This CDR3 has 13 amino acids. Germline lookup yields CDR1 SNHLY and CDR2 FYNNEI.

This receptor was obtained from a female donor with Graves disease. V gene TRBV2 combines with J gene TRBJ1-6; no reliable D call. Sample: peripheral blood mononuclear cells (PBMCs), taken when the disease was refractory, from a patient treated with antithyroid drugs. CDR3 protein: CASEGLLNSPLHF. Here the CDR3 DNA reads TGTGCCAGCGAGGGCCTCCTTAATTCACCCCTCCACTTT.